This T cell receptor beta chain was observed in a study of blood T cells in healthy people across ages. Alongside a J-beta primer mix, a sample-barcoded 5' primer served in a second PCR lasting about 7 to 11 cycles. TCRdb re-analysed the 5' RACE reads in MiXCR, keeping a single row per CDR3 protein. The table has some 1.4 million distinct CDR3 sequences, around 42% seen once. V dropped 3 bases and J dropped 8; count of bases not matched to a gene: 3. Per the germline V gene, CDR1 is ENHRY and CDR2 is SYGVKD. The CDR3 loop spans 14 amino acids. There are a few counts of this clonotype. Sequencing was done on a sample of blood. This TCR was sampled from a woman aged 18-29 years in good health. The chain joins TRBV10-3 to TRBJ2-1, with 11 bases aligning to TRBD2. The DNA for the CDR3 is TGTGCCATCAGTGAACTAGCGGGAGTCGATGAGCAGTTCTTC. Amino acids: CAISELAGVDEQFF.